Shown below are 8 T cell receptor beta chains from a single sample sequenced in a study of blood T cells in healthy people across ages. Alongside a J-beta primer mix, a sample-barcoded 5' primer served in a second PCR lasting about 6 to 12 cycles. TCRdb ran MiXCR on the 5' RACE reads and lists one entry per CDR3 protein. The table shows approximately 2,000,000 distinct CDR3 sequences, with about two fifths occurring only once. The sequenced sample was blood. The receptor source for this set is a human donor in good health.

V is TRBV7-9 and J is TRBJ2-6, with unresolved D. Germline V gene data show CDR1 as SEHNR and CDR2 as FQNEAQ (reference sequence). The germline V and J ends were trimmed by 5 bases and 0 bases, with 11 bases remaining between them. The CDR3 spans 16 residues. The DNA of the CDR3 is TGTGCCAGCAGCCCACGGGCCCACTCTGGGGCCAACGTCCTGACTTTC. Amino acids: CASSPRAHSGANVLTF.

This sequence joins TRBV27 and TRBJ1-6, with D perhaps matching TRBD1 (6 bases). Trimming left V 6 bases short and J 12 bases short, with 21 bases between. There are 15 residues in the CDR3. The germline V gene encodes CDR1 MNHEY and CDR2 SMNVEV (reference sequence). The CDR3 DNA reads as TGTGCCAGCAGCTATACACGAGGGGCCAGGGGACCCCTCCACTTT. This gives the protein CASSYTRGARGPLHF.

Only a few counts were recorded for this clonotype. The rearrangement joins TRBV6-1 to TRBJ2-2; D is undetermined. The CDR3 has 12 residues. V was shortened by 5 bases and J by 3 bases, with 4 bases between the two germline ends. The germline V gene encodes CDR1 MNHNS and CDR2 SASEGT. CDR3 nucleotides: TGTGCCAGCAGTTGGGACACCGGGGAGCTGTTTTTT. Its translation is CASSWDTGELFF.

This clonotype was seen a handful of times. V and J are TRBV20-1 and TRBJ2-5, with D uncertain. Between the trimmed V and J ends, which lost 5 bases and 5 bases, there was a span of 12 bases. The CDR3 loop spans 12 amino acids. Germline V gene lookup returns CDR1 DFQATT and CDR2 SNEGSKA (reference sequence). CDR3 protein: CSAPRNTETQYF. CDR3 sequence (DNA): TGCAGTGCTCCTAGGAATACGGAGACCCAGTACTTC.

The CDR3 spells CASSVEAGGQETQYF. The CDR3 nucleotides read TGTGCCAGCAGCGTAGAAGCGGGGGGCCAAGAGACCCAGTACTTC. The rearrangement links TRBV9 to TRBJ2-5; the match to TRBD2 covers 9 bases. V gave up 0 bases and J gave up 1 base; unmatched junction bases: 1. This CDR3 has 15 residues. In germline, CDR1 is SGDLS, CDR2 YYNGEE.

The CDR3 DNA is TGCAGTGCTAGAGATCTATCCCAACCGAACTATGGCTACACCTTC. Protein: CSARDLSQPNYGYTF. This chain uses TRBV20-1 with TRBJ1-2; D not resolved. The CDR3 extends over 15 amino acids. V was trimmed by 0 bases and J by 2 bases, leaving 13 bases between them. Germline loops: CDR1 DFQATT, CDR2 SNEGSKA (reference sequence).

For this clonotype: The junction shows a germline mismatch at one end, possibly a read error. The chain is built from TRBV3-1 and TRBJ2-1, with D maybe TRBD2 (7 bases). Germline-derived CDR1 and CDR2 are LGHDT and YNNKEL (reference sequence). The CDR3 covers 15 residues. The CDR3 DNA sequence: TGTGCTAGCAGCCACTACCGAGGGGGGGACCTGACGCAGTTCTTC. It specifies CASSHYRGGDLTQFF.

This clonotype has more than one count but fewer than ten. The chain couples TRBV7-3 to TRBJ2-3; weak D call: TRBD2 (5 bases). The ends were cut back, 6 bases at V and 6 bases at J, with 16 bases in the middle. CDR3 length: 14 amino acids. Germline CDR1 SGHTA, CDR2 FQGTGA. In DNA, the CDR3 is TGTGCCAGCAGGCCCGGGGTATTCGGGGATACGCAGTATTTT. This gives the protein CASRPGVFGDTQYF.